Many counts were recorded for the clone carrying this T cell receptor (beta chain). TCRdb re-called the 5' RACE reads with MiXCR, one entry per CDR3 protein. Of 300,000 to 450,000 distinct CDR3 sequences in the sample, approximately 6% are singletons; the top ten hold 15%. These data belong to a study of T cells after yellow fever vaccination. The starting material was PBMCs, obtained 5 days after the yellow fever booster vaccination. This TCR was recovered from a young man who received the YFV17D yellow fever vaccine.

For the CDR3, the DNA is TGTGCCAGCAGTTTAAGAGGGGTTAGGGTAGAGAGCGAGCAGTACTTC. Protein sequence: CASSLRGVRVESEQYF. The chain couples TRBV27 to TRBJ2-7, with D tentatively TRBD1 or TRBD2 (5 bases each). This CDR3 spans 16 amino acids. The V and J ends lost 2 bases and 6 bases respectively, with 20 bases between them. CDR1 and CDR2 (germline): MNHEY, SMNVEV (reference sequence).